This is a list of T cell receptor beta chains from one sample in a study of T-cell reconstitution after alpha-beta-depleted transplantation in children. Via MiXCR, TCRdb re-called the PCR reads, giving one row per CDR3 protein. The sample has about 980,000 distinct CDR3 sequences, roughly 29% seen once. Source: PBMCs, mostly from graft donor cells, taken 360 days after TCRalphabeta/CD19-depleted stem cell transplant. The receptors originated from a boy in the first two years of life who had a stem cell transplant for SCID, so the T cells may come from the graft donor. Both conserved end residues are part of each CDR3. Each record gives: V gene, J gene, D gene, clone size, CDR3 DNA, CDR3 protein. D genes are given only for firm matches. Clone size is given for some rows only: seen once, a few or many times, or a class if the clone is expanded.

TRBV11-2	TRBJ2-2	TRBD2	NA	TGTGCCAGCAGCCGAAGACGCCAGACTAGCGGGGGCATAAACACCGGGGAGCTGTTTTTT	CASSRRRQTSGGINTGELFF
TRBV5-1	TRBJ2-5	NA	NA	TGCGCCAGCAGGGACGGGATACAAGAGACCCAGTACTTC	CASRDGIQETQYF
TRBV29-1	TRBJ2-1	NA	NA	TGCAGCGTTGGGGAGTGGGAGTTC	CSVGEWEF
TRBV12-3/TRBV12-4	TRBJ2-1	TRBD2	NA	TGTGCCAGCAGCTCGACTAGCGGGGCGTTTAATGAGCAGTTCTTC	CASSSTSGAFNEQFF
TRBV19	TRBJ2-7	NA	NA	TGTGCCAGTAGCGACAGTTACTCCTACGAGCAGTACTTC	CASSDSYSYEQYF
TRBV12-3/TRBV12-4	TRBJ1-5	TRBD1	NA	TGTGCCAGCAGTCCGACGACAGGGTATCGTCCCCAGCATTTT	CASSPTTGYRPQHF
TRBV6-1	TRBJ2-3	NA	NA	TGTGCCAGCACCAGAGCGTGGCCCGGGGCGGGGGATACGCAGTATTTT	CASTRAWPGAGDTQYF
TRBV15	TRBJ2-3	NA	NA	TGTGCCACCAGCGCCCGGCGGTCTCGGCCACCAGATACGCAGTATTTT	CATSARRSRPPDTQYF
TRBV20-1	TRBJ2-5	NA	NA	TGCAGTGCCGGAGTAGGAGGGTTGGAGACCCAGTACTTC	CSAGVGGLETQYF
TRBV29-1	TRBJ1-2	TRBD1	NA	TGCAGCGTTGTCCGACAGGGCCCTTACTATGGCTACACCTTC	CSVVRQGPYYGYTF
TRBV9	TRBJ2-1	NA	NA	TGTGCCAGCAGCGTAGGTTACTTCAATGAGCAGTTCTTC	CASSVGYFNEQFF
TRBV12-3/TRBV12-4	TRBJ1-1	NA	NA	TGTGCCAGCAGTAATTGGAGAGACACTGAAGCTTTCTTT	CASSNWRDTEAFF
TRBV3-1	TRBJ1-1	NA	NA	TGTGCCAGCAGCCAAGGGTCCACAGGGAACACTGAAGCTTTCTTT	CASSQGSTGNTEAFF
TRBV4-1	TRBJ2-3	NA	NA	TGCGCCAGCAGCCTTATTGGGGGTAGAGATACGCAGTATTTT	CASSLIGGRDTQYF
TRBV7-6	TRBJ2-5	TRBD1	once	TGTGCCAGCAGCCTACCCGACAGGGCGCAAAAAGAGACCCAGTACTTC	CASSLPDRAQKETQYF
TRBV4-2	TRBJ2-7	NA	few	TGTGCCAGCAGCCAATCAGGGACCGACTCCTACGAGCAGTACTTC	CASSQSGTDSYEQYF
TRBV20-1	TRBJ2-7	TRBD2	NA	TGCAGTGCTAGAGGCGGACTAGGGGAGAAGCAGTACTTC	CSARGGLGEKQYF
TRBV24-1	TRBJ1-2	TRBD1	NA	TGTGCCACCAGTGGTGGGACAGGGGTCTATGGCTACACCTTC	CATSGGTGVYGYTF
TRBV4-2	TRBJ1-6	NA	NA	TGTGCCAGCAGCCAAGATAGAGGGAGCTCCTATAATTCACCCCTCCACTTT	CASSQDRGSSYNSPLHF
TRBV28	TRBJ2-7	NA	many	TGTGCCAGCAGTTTACTGGGCGGCACGACAGTCTACGAGCAGTACTTC	CASSLLGGTTVYEQYF
TRBV5-1	TRBJ2-1	TRBD2	NA	TGCGCCAGCAGCATAGCGGGGCCTTCCTACAATGAGCAGTTCTTC	CASSIAGPSYNEQFF
TRBV20-1	TRBJ1-6	NA	few	TGCAGTGCTAGTATGAATATTAATTCACCCCTCCACTTT	CSASMNINSPLHF